This T cell receptor beta chain stems from a study of T cell repertoires in cytomegalovirus infection. Study-level information: The public TCR beta signatures pointed to both CMV infection and matching HLA type.

Findings of the study overall: Dominating the ex vivo response were TCR beta clonotypes that were CMV-specific and HLA-C-restricted.

The sample holds many counts of this clonotype. Its antigen is unidentified. The CDR3 spans 16 residues. Germline V gene sequence: CDR1 SGHVS, CDR2 FNYEAQ. Trimming cost V 5 bases and J 6 bases, with 21 bases left between them. MiXCR, run by TCRdb on the reads, gives a single entry per CDR3 protein. The data contain nearly 450,000 distinct CDR3 sequences, about 33% of them singletons. This clonotype was sampled from a human donor in good health (CMV status not recorded). Some clones in this sample may be carry-over from other donors' samples. This sequence joins TRBV7-6 and TRBJ2-3; D unclear. The specimen was PBMCs. The CDR3: CASSKDGVYSTDTQYF. CDR3 coding DNA: TGTGCCAGCAGCAAAGATGGGGTATACAGTACGGATACGCAGTATTTT.